Below are 19 T cell receptor delta chains sequenced from a single sample in a study of gamma-delta chains in newborns, infants, children. TCRdb reanalysed the reads via CATT. The sample holds more than 14,000 delta-chain clones, 7% to 7.5% seen once. Sequencing was done on a sample of blood. The receptors come from a child who was a newborn, infant or young child, either healthy, febrile or measles-vaccinated (not recorded which).

J is TRDJ3 and V is TRDV2, with D possibly TRDD3 on 5 matching bases. CDR1 and CDR2 from the germline V gene are GEAIGNYY and EKD. This CDR3 is built from 17 residues. The V end was cut by 3 bases, the J end by 0 bases, with 11 bases between. The CDR3 nucleotides are TGTGCCTGTGACCCCGTACTGGACTCCTGGGACACCCGACAGATGTTTTTC. Translated, it gives CACDPVLDSWDTRQMFF.

Ten or more counts support this clone. This sample includes further DNA sequences coding for the same CDR3. CDR3 sequence: CACDTGGYLTWDTRQMFF. CDR3 nucleotide sequence: TGTGCCTGTGACACTGGGGGATACCTTACCTGGGACACCCGACAGATGTTTTTC. This rearrangement joins TRDV2 to TRDJ3; 10 bases map to TRDD3. The V gene end was trimmed by 1 base and the J gene end by 2 bases; junction bases not matched to a gene: 4. Per germline, CDR1 GEAIGNYY and CDR2 EKD. This CDR3 has 18 residues.

This chain links TRDV2 with TRDJ3, with 10 bases fitting TRDD3. Germline V gives CDR1 GEAIGNYY, CDR2 EKD. This CDR3 is 20 amino acids long. The V segment lost 1 base and the J segment 0 bases; nucleotides outside the gene matches: 8. DNA of the CDR3: TGTGCCTGTGACACTCTACTGGGGGATTTACACTCCTGGGACACCCGACAGATGTTTTTC. Its translation: CACDTLLGDLHSWDTRQMFF.

This clone was observed a handful of times. This rearrangement joins TRDV2 to TRDJ3, with 7 nucleotides matching TRDD3. Germline V CDR1 and CDR2: GEAIGNYY, EKD. This CDR3 region has 19 residues. V was pared by 1 base and J by 0 bases, with 8 bases of the junction left unmatched. The CDR3 DNA reads TGTGCCTGTGACACTATGGGATACTGTAGCTCCTGGGACACCCGACAGATGTTTTTC. Amino acids: CACDTMGYCSSWDTRQMFF.

This clone was detected a few times. The junction departs from the called germline gene at one end, perhaps through a read error. Other DNA sequences in this specimen translate into the identical CDR3. The rearrangement uses TRDV2 and TRDJ3, with 11 bases lining up with TRDD3. Germline CDR1 GEAIGNYY, CDR2 EKD. The CDR3 is 16 residues long. As DNA, the CDR3 is TGTGCCTGTGACCTACTGGGGGATAAGGTCACCCGACAGATGTTCTTC. Residues: CACDLLGDKVTRQMFF.

This clone was seen only a few times. TCRdb pairs this DNA with a much larger clone's protein that differs at residue 12, likely a read error; the protein shown was translated from the DNA. The gene calls are TRDV2 and TRDJ2, with 10 positions matching TRDD3. Germline V gene data show CDR1 as GEAIGNYY and CDR2 as EKD. This CDR3 comprises 16 residues. CDR3 region: CACDTVGDTLTVQLFF. In nucleotides, the CDR3 is TGTGCCTGTGACACCGTGGGGGATACTTTGACAGTACAACTCTTCTTT.

The chain combines TRDV2 with TRDJ3, with 13 bases matching TRDD3. J lost 0 bases, V lost 3 bases, and 10 bases had no gene match. CDR3 size: 21 residues. Germline CDR1 GEAIGNYY, CDR2 EKD. The CDR3 nucleotides are TGTGCCTGTGACTCAGTACTGGGGGATACGGGACGCTCCTGGGACACCCGACAGATGTTTTTC. Translated: CACDSVLGDTGRSWDTRQMFF.

As to this clone: A read error is the likely source, as a far larger clone sits one nucleotide away. The chain recombines TRDV2 with TRDJ2; D might be TRDD3 (6 bases). V lost 0 bases and J 5 bases, leaving 9 bases between the germline ends. CDR3 length: 14 residues. Germline V gene data show CDR1 as GEAIGNYY and CDR2 as EKD. The chain's CDR3 is CACDTVGGTAQLFF. The CDR3 nucleotides read TGTGCCTGTGACACCGTGGGGGGTACAGCACAACTCTTCTTT.

On this clone itself: Other DNA sequences from this sample encode an identical CDR3 as well. V is TRDV2 and J is TRDJ3; TRDD3 matches 8 bases. Germline V lookup: CDR1 GEAIGNYY, CDR2 EKD. This CDR3 has 20 residues. V lost 1 base to trimming and J lost 0 bases; unmatched junction nucleotides: 10. CDR3 sequence: CACDTGWGIESSWDTRQMFF. The CDR3 DNA follows: TGTGCCTGTGACACGGGATGGGGGATTGAGAGCTCCTGGGACACCCGACAGATGTTTTTC.

Points on this clone: A read error may produce the germline difference seen at one junction end. V and J are TRDV2 and TRDJ3, with 9 bases lining up with TRDD3. This CDR3 has 20 amino acids. Germline lookup yields CDR1 GEAIGNYY and CDR2 EKD. CDR3 sequence (DNA): TGTGCCTCTGACACCGCGACTGGGGGACCGAGCTCCTGGGACACCCGCCAGATGTTTTTC. This translates into CASDTATGGPSSWDTRQMFF.

With respect to this clone: A read error may account for a junction end that differs from germline. The J gene is TRDJ3, the V gene TRDV2, with a tentative D call TRDD3 (6 bases). There are 17 residues in the CDR3. Looked up from germline, CDR1 is GEAIGNYY and CDR2 is EKD. CDR3 nucleotide sequence: TGTGCCTGTGACCCCGTACTGGGAGCCTGGGACGCCCGACAGATGTTTTTC. Its translation: CACDPVLGAWDARQMFF.

This clone has just a few counts. J is TRDJ1 and V is TRDV2, with 10 bases identical to TRDD3. CDR3 size: 17 residues. Trimming cost V 1 base and J 0 bases; bases outside gene matches: 7. Per germline, CDR1 GEAIGNYY and CDR2 EKD. The CDR3 nucleotides read TGTGCCTGTGACACTTTACTGGGGGATTCGTACACCGATAAACTCATCTTT. It is translated as CACDTLLGDSYTDKLIF.

This clone was counted between two and nine times. The CDR3 loop reads CACDTVLGDKKVTAQLFF. Written as DNA, the CDR3 is TGTGCCTGTGACACCGTACTGGGGGATAAAAAAGTGACAGCACAACTCTTCTTT. This chain links TRDV2 with TRDJ2, with 11 positions matching TRDD3. J was trimmed by 3 bases and V by 0 bases; bases with no gene match: 8. Germline-derived CDR1 and CDR2 are GEAIGNYY and EKD. The CDR3 loop spans 18 amino acids.

This clone was seen a few times. V and J are TRDV2 and TRDJ1; unclear D gene. The CDR3 is 14 amino acids. Deletions cut 3 bases from V and 3 bases from J, with 13 bases between. Germline loops: CDR1 GEAIGNYY, CDR2 EKD. CDR3 in DNA: TGTGCCTGTGACCACTATGCTGCCGCCGATAAACTCATCTTT. Residues: CACDHYAAADKLIF.

Worth noting for this clone: A much larger clone differs from this one at a single base, so this may be a read error. This sample also contains other DNA sequences that code for the same CDR3. The V gene is TRDV2, the J gene TRDJ3, with 10 bases aligning to TRDD3. The CDR3 extends over 20 amino acids. The germline V gene encodes CDR1 GEAIGNYY and CDR2 EKD. The CDR3 DNA reads TGTGCCTGTGACAAATTACTGGGGGATCCTAGCTCCTGGGACACCCGCCAGATGTTTTTC. Its translation: CACDKLLGDPSSWDTRQMFF.

The gene calls are TRDV2 and TRDJ3; D gene unclear. The ends were cut back, 6 bases at V and 2 bases at J, with 16 bases in the middle. CDR1 is GEAIGNYY, CDR2 EKD, per germline. The CDR3 is 17 amino acids. CDR3 DNA sequence: TGTGCCTGTTTCGGTCTCAGGAGCGCCTGGGACACCCGACAGATGTTTTTC. This codes for CACFGLRSAWDTRQMFF.

V and J are TRDV2 and TRDJ1, with TRDD3 identical over 7 bases. J gave up 0 bases and V 1 base, and 7 bases lay outside the gene matches. The CDR3 length is 16 residues. From germline, CDR1 is GEAIGNYY and CDR2 EKD. CDR3 sequence reads: CACDTLGREDTDKLIF. The CDR3 DNA sequence: TGTGCCTGTGACACACTGGGGAGGGAGGACACCGATAAACTCATCTTT.

This clone was seen a few times. A far larger clone is only one base removed, so a read error is likely. This sample includes further DNA sequences coding for the same CDR3. This rearrangement joins TRDV2 to TRDJ3; TRDD3 matches at 11 bases. Germline values: CDR1 GEAIGNYY, CDR2 EKD. The CDR3 length is 19 residues. CDR3 sequence reads: CACDKVLGDSSWDTRQMFF. DNA for the CDR3: TGTGCCTGTGACAAAGTACTGGGGGATAGCTCCTGGGACACCCGACAGATGTTCTTC.

The table lists this clone with a few counts. Other DNA sequences of this sample code for an identical CDR3. The chain uses TRDV2 and TRDJ1; the match to TRDD3 covers 8 bases. From germline, CDR1 is GEAIGNYY and CDR2 EKD. CDR3 length equals 16 residues. V was pared by 2 bases and J by 0 bases, with 7 bases of the junction left unmatched. In nucleotides, the CDR3 is TGTGCCTGTGACATGCTGGGGATACCGGACACCGATAAACTCATCTTT. Amino acids: CACDMLGIPDTDKLIF.